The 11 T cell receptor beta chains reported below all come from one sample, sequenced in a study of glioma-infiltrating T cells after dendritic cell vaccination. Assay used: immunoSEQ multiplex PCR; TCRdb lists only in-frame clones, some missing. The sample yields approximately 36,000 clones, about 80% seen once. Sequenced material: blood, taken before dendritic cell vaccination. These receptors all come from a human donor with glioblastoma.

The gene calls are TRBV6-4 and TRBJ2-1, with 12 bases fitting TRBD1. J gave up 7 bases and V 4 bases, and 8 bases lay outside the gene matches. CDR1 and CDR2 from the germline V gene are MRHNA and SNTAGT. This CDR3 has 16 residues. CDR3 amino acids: CASSVQPGQGANEQFF. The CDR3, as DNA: TGTGCCAGCAGTGTGCAACCGGGACAGGGGGCAAATGAGCAGTTCTTC.

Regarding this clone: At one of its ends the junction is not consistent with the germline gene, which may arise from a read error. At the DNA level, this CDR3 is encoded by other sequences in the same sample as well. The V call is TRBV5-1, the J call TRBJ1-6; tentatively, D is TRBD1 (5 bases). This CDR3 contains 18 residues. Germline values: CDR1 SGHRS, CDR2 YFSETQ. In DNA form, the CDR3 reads TGCGCCAGCAGCTTAATCGGGGGGACGAGCTCCTATAATTCCCCCCTCCACTTT. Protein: CASSLIGGTSSYNSPLHF.

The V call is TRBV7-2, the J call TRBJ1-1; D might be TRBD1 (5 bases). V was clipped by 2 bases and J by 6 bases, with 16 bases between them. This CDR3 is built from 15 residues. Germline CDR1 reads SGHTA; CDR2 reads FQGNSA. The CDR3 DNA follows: TGTGCCAGCAGCTTAAATGGGGGGGGAGACTCTGAAGCTTTCTTT. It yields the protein CASSLNGGGDSEAFF.

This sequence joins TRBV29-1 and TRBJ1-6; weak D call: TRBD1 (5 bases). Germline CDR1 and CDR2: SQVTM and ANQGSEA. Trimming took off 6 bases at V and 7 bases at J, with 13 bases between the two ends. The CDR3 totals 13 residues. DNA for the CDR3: TGCAGCGTCCAAGTCGACAGCAATTCACCCCTCCACTTT. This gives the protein CSVQVDSNSPLHF.

In nucleotides, the CDR3 is TGCGCCAGCAGCCACTCCACAGGGGCCCTTTTCGAGCAGTACTTC. Protein: CASSHSTGALFEQYF. The chain couples TRBV4-1 to TRBJ2-5; 7 bases agree with TRBD1. The J call is in doubt because the DNA end fits TRBJ2-7 better. Germline V CDR1 and CDR2: MGHRA, YSYEKL. The CDR3 has 15 amino acids.

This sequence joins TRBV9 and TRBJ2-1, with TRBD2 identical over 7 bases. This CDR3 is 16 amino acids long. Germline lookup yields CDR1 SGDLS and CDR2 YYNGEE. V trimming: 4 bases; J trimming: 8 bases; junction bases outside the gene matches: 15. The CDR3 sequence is CASSPDGAGPGDEQFF. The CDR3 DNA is TGTGCCAGCAGCCCCGATGGAGCGGGACCGGGGGATGAGCAGTTCTTC.

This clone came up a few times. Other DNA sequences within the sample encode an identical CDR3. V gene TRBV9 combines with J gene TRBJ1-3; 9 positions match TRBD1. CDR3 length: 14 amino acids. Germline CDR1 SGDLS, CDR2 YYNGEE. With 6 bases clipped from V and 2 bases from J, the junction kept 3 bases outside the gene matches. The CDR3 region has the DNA TGTGCCAGCACCGGGACAGGGACTGGAAACACCATATATTTT. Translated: CASTGTGTGNTIYF. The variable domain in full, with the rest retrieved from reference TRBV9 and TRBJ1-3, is DSGVTQTPKHLITATGQRVTLRCSPRSGDLSVYWYQQSLDQGLQFLIQYYNGEERAKGNILERFSAQQFPDLHSELNLSSLELGDSALYFCASTGTGTGNTIYFGEGSWLTVV.

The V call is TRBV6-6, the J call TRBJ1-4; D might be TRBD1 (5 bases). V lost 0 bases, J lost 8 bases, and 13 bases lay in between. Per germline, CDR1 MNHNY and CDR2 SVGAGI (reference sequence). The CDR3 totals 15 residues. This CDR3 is CASSYSEGFGEKLFF. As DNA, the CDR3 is TGTGCCAGCAGTTACTCGGAGGGGTTTGGGGAAAAACTGTTTTTT.

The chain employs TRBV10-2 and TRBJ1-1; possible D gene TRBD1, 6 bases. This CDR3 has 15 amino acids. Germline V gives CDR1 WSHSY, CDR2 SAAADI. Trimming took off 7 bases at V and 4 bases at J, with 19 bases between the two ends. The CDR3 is CASKVGGAGVTEAFF. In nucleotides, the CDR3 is TGCGCCAGCAAGGTTGGGGGGGCCGGTGTCACTGAAGCTTTCTTT.

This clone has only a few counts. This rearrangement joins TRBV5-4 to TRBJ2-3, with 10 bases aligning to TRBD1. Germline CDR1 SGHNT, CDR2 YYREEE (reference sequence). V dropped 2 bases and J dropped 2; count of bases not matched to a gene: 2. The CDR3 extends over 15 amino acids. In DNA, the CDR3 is TGTGCCAGCAGCTTAGGGACAGGGGACACAGATACGCAGTATTTT. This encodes CASSLGTGDTDTQYF. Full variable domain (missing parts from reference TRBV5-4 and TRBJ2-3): ETGVTQSPTHLIKTRGQQVTLRCSSQSGHNTVSWYQQALGQGPQFIFQYYREEENGRGNFPPRFSGLQFPNYSSELNVNALELDDSALYLCASSLGTGDTDTQYFGPGTRLTVL.

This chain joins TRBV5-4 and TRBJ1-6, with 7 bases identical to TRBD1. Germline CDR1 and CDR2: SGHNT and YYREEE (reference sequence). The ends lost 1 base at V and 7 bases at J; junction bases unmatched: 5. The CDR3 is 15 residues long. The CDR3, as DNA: TGTGCCAGCAGCTTGCAACCGGGACAGAATTCACCCCTCCACTTT. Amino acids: CASSLQPGQNSPLHF.